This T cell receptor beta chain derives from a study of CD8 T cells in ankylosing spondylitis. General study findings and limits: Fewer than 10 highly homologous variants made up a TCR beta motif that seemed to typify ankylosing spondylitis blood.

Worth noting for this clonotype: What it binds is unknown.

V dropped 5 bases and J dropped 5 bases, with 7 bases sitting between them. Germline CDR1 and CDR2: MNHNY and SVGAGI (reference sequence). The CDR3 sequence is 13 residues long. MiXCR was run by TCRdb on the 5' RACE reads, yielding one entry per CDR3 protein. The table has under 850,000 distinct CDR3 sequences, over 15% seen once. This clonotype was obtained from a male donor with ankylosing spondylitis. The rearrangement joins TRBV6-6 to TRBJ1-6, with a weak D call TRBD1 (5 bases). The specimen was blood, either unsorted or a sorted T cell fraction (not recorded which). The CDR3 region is CASSRGNNSPLHF. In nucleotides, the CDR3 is TGTGCCAGCAGTAGGGGAAATAATTCACCCCTCCACTTT.